Listed below are T cell receptor beta chains from one sample, sequenced in a study of T-cell reconstitution after alpha-beta-depleted transplantation in children. From the PCR reads, TCRdb called clonotypes with MiXCR, one entry per CDR3 protein. The sample shows tens of thousands of distinct CDR3 sequences, about a tenth of them seen only once. The material was PBMCs from the stem cell graft donor, obtained from the stem cell graft. These TCRs come from a human donor who donated a stem cell graft to a child with chronic granulomatous disease. Both conserved end residues are part of each CDR3. The D gene is left open where the match is weak. The size entry is marked missing in some rows and otherwise reads once, few, many or a size class.

clone size: many
J gene: TRBJ2-7
D gene: .
V gene: TRBV27
CDR3 DNA: TGTGCCAGCAGTTTAACACAGACAGGTGGGCGCTACGAGCAGTACTTC
CDR3 protein: CASSLTQTGGRYEQYF

clone size: .
J gene: TRBJ2-1
D gene: .
V gene: TRBV21-1
CDR3 DNA: TGTGCCAGCAGCAACCTAGAGGGCTCCAGCGGGGACCACAATGAGCAGTTCTTC
CDR3 protein: CASSNLEGSSGDHNEQFF

clone size: .
J gene: TRBJ1-1
D gene: .
V gene: TRBV7-6
CDR3 DNA: TGTGCCAGCAGCCCGCGGGTGGAGAACACTGAAGCTTTCTTC
CDR3 protein: CASSPRVENTEAFF

clone size: many
J gene: TRBJ1-3
D gene: .
V gene: TRBV5-1
CDR3 DNA: TGCGCCAGCAGCGACGGCAAGGGAAACACCATATATTTT
CDR3 protein: CASSDGKGNTIYF

clone size: many
J gene: TRBJ2-2
D gene: .
V gene: TRBV12-3/TRBV12-4
CDR3 DNA: TGTGCCAGCATGCGGTCGGGGGGCGACACCGGGGAGCTGTTTTTT
CDR3 protein: CASMRSGGDTGELFF

clone size: many
J gene: TRBJ2-7
D gene: TRBD1
V gene: TRBV27
CDR3 DNA: TGTGCCAGCAGTTTCACGACAGGGGCCTACGAGCAGTACTTC
CDR3 protein: CASSFTTGAYEQYF

clone size: many
J gene: TRBJ1-2
D gene: .
V gene: TRBV5-1
CDR3 DNA: TGCGCCAGCAGCTCTAGACCGGAAATCAACTATGGCTACACCTTC
CDR3 protein: CASSSRPEINYGYTF

clone size: many
J gene: TRBJ1-2
D gene: .
V gene: TRBV7-6
CDR3 DNA: TGTGCCAGCAGCTTAGGAGAGGGGCGCACATATGGCTACACCTTC
CDR3 protein: CASSLGEGRTYGYTF

clone size: .
J gene: TRBJ2-7
D gene: .
V gene: TRBV19
CDR3 DNA: TGTGCCAGTAACGGACACGGCTACGAGCAGTACTTC
CDR3 protein: CASNGHGYEQYF

clone size: many
J gene: TRBJ2-5
D gene: TRBD1
V gene: TRBV20-1
CDR3 DNA: TGCAGTGCAATTGCCGGGACAGGGCGGAGGGAGACCCAGTACTTC
CDR3 protein: CSAIAGTGRRETQYF

clone size: many
J gene: TRBJ2-1
D gene: .
V gene: TRBV29-1
CDR3 DNA: TGCAGCGTTGATCCCGGACTATCCTACAATGAGCAGTTCTTC
CDR3 protein: CSVDPGLSYNEQFF

clone size: many
J gene: TRBJ1-1
D gene: TRBD1
V gene: TRBV18
CDR3 DNA: TGTGCCAGCTCACCACTAGGACAGGGAAGCACTGAAGCTTTCTTT
CDR3 protein: CASSPLGQGSTEAFF

clone size: many
J gene: TRBJ2-1
D gene: .
V gene: TRBV12-3/TRBV12-4
CDR3 DNA: TGTGCCAGCAGTTTAGGGCAGGAAAACGGTGAGCAGTTCTTC
CDR3 protein: CASSLGQENGEQFF

clone size: many
J gene: TRBJ2-6
D gene: .
V gene: TRBV27
CDR3 DNA: TGTGCCAGCAGTTTAGTCCCAAGCCGTGGTGGGGCCAACGTCCTGACTTTC
CDR3 protein: CASSLVPSRGGANVLTF

clone size: medium-sized
J gene: TRBJ1-6
D gene: TRBD1
V gene: TRBV6-5
CDR3 DNA: TGTGCCAGCACCACACAGGGGGCTTACTATAATTCACCCCTCCACTTT
CDR3 protein: CASTTQGAYYNSPLHF

clone size: many
J gene: TRBJ2-7
D gene: TRBD2
V gene: TRBV12-3/TRBV12-4
CDR3 DNA: TGTGCCAGCAGTTTTCTCAGCGGGGTCCACGAGCAGTACTTC
CDR3 protein: CASSFLSGVHEQYF

clone size: many
J gene: TRBJ2-7
D gene: .
V gene: TRBV12-3/TRBV12-4
CDR3 DNA: TGTGCCAGCAGCCCTTCGATCTACGAGCAGTACTTC
CDR3 protein: CASSPSIYEQYF

clone size: many
J gene: TRBJ1-2
D gene: .
V gene: TRBV6-1
CDR3 DNA: TGTGCCAGCAGCCCCTACTCGGGGGACTATGGCTACACCTTC
CDR3 protein: CASSPYSGDYGYTF

clone size: once
J gene: TRBJ2-7
D gene: .
V gene: TRBV7-6
CDR3 DNA: TGTGCCAGCAGCTACGGGACCTCCTACGAGCAGTACTTC
CDR3 protein: CASSYGTSYEQYF

clone size: .
J gene: TRBJ1-4
D gene: TRBD1
V gene: TRBV20-1
CDR3 DNA: TGCAGTGCTCAGGGGGCGCGTTCTGAAAAACTGTTTTTT
CDR3 protein: CSAQGARSEKLFF

clone size: many
J gene: TRBJ2-1
D gene: TRBD2
V gene: TRBV27
CDR3 DNA: TGTGCCAGCAGTGGTAGCGGGGACAATGAGCAGTTCTTC
CDR3 protein: CASSGSGDNEQFF

clone size: many
J gene: TRBJ2-1
D gene: .
V gene: TRBV10-1
CDR3 DNA: TGCGCCAGCAGTGATTCGGACAGCAATGAGCAGTTCTTC
CDR3 protein: CASSDSDSNEQFF

clone size: many
J gene: TRBJ1-3
D gene: .
V gene: TRBV5-1
CDR3 DNA: TGCGCCAGCAGCTTGGAGGGTCGTGGAAACACCATATATTTT
CDR3 protein: CASSLEGRGNTIYF

clone size: many
J gene: TRBJ2-7
D gene: .
V gene: TRBV5-1
CDR3 DNA: TGCGCCAGCAGCTTATCGGGGTTAACCTACGAGCAGTACTTC
CDR3 protein: CASSLSGLTYEQYF

clone size: many
J gene: TRBJ1-1
D gene: .
V gene: TRBV9
CDR3 DNA: TGTGCCAGCAGCGCCACAGGGAACACTGAAGCTTTCTTT
CDR3 protein: CASSATGNTEAFF

clone size: many
J gene: TRBJ1-1
D gene: .
V gene: TRBV5-1
CDR3 DNA: TGCGCCAGCAGCTTGGGACAAGTGAACACTGAAGCTTTCTTT
CDR3 protein: CASSLGQVNTEAFF

clone size: many
J gene: TRBJ2-1
D gene: .
V gene: TRBV18
CDR3 DNA: TGTGCCAGCTCACCGCTTCTCCCGGCGGCAGGCGGGGAATACAATGAGCAGTTCTTC
CDR3 protein: CASSPLLPAAGGEYNEQFF

clone size: many
J gene: TRBJ2-7
D gene: .
V gene: TRBV7-9
CDR3 DNA: TGTGCCAGCAGCCGGGTCGGGACGTCCTACGAGCAGTACTTC
CDR3 protein: CASSRVGTSYEQYF